These T cell receptor beta chains were read from a single sample in a study of lymphopenia after photon versus proton radiotherapy. The assay was immunoSEQ multiplex PCR, and TCRdb's table has in-frame clones only and misses some. The sample carries about 45,000 clones, less than 90% recorded once. The sequences come from peripheral blood, collected from a patient treated with photon-based radiotherapy. The origin of the receptors is a man in his forties or fifties with gastric cancer. The CDR3 runs from the conserved cysteine through the conserved F or W. Each record gives: J gene, D gene, clone size, V gene, CDR3 DNA, CDR3 protein. The D gene is left open where the match is weak. Clone size is shown for a subset of rows, as once, few, many or a class of expanded clone.

J gene: TRBJ1-2; D gene: -; clone size: once; V gene: TRBV7-2; CDR3 DNA: TGTGCCAGCACCTTTACGGACACCTGGTACTATGGCTACACCTTC; CDR3 protein: CASTFTDTWYYGYTF
J gene: TRBJ2-3; D gene: -; clone size: -; V gene: TRBV5-1; CDR3 DNA: TGCGCCAGCAGCCCCGGGGGCACAGATACGCAGTATTTT; CDR3 protein: CASSPGGTDTQYF
J gene: TRBJ1-6; D gene: -; clone size: -; V gene: TRBV25-1; CDR3 DNA: TGTGCCAGCAGTGAGATTAGAAATTCACCCCTCCACTTT; CDR3 protein: CASSEIRNSPLHF
J gene: TRBJ2-7; D gene: -; clone size: -; V gene: TRBV11-2; CDR3 DNA: TGTGCCAGCAGCTTAGAATTCGGCGGTGACTACGAGCAGTACTTC; CDR3 protein: CASSLEFGGDYEQYF
J gene: TRBJ2-1; D gene: -; clone size: once; V gene: TRBV11-3; CDR3 DNA: TGTGCCAGCAGCCCTCCTGGAGGGCGTGAGCAGTTCTTC; CDR3 protein: CASSPPGGREQFF
J gene: TRBJ1-1; D gene: TRBD1; clone size: -; V gene: TRBV4-2; CDR3 DNA: TGTGCCAGCAGCCAACCCCAGGGGGGCACTGAAGCTTTCTTT; CDR3 protein: CASSQPQGGTEAFF
J gene: TRBJ2-3; D gene: TRBD2; clone size: -; V gene: TRBV6-1; CDR3 DNA: TGTGCCAGCAGTCCGACTAGCGGGGGGGCGGATACGCAGTATTTT; CDR3 protein: CASSPTSGGADTQYF
J gene: TRBJ2-5; D gene: TRBD1; clone size: -; V gene: TRBV19; CDR3 DNA: TGTGCCAGTAGCCAGGACAGGGGGCAGATAGAGACCCAGTACTTC; CDR3 protein: CASSQDRGQIETQYF
J gene: TRBJ2-6; D gene: -; clone size: -; V gene: TRBV9; CDR3 DNA: TGTGCCAGCAGTTTTGGGCATCACTCTGGGGCCAACGTCCTGACTTTC; CDR3 protein: CASSFGHHSGANVLTF
J gene: TRBJ2-5; D gene: -; clone size: few; V gene: TRBV4-2; CDR3 DNA: TGTGCCAGCAGCCAAGAGATAGGGAGTATGATCCAGTACTTC; CDR3 protein: CASSQEIGSMIQYF
J gene: TRBJ2-7; D gene: TRBD2; clone size: -; V gene: TRBV7-2; CDR3 DNA: TGTGCCAGCAGCTTAGCTAGCGGGGGGGCCCCTTACGAGCAGTACTTC; CDR3 protein: CASSLASGGAPYEQYF
J gene: TRBJ2-2; D gene: TRBD1; clone size: -; V gene: TRBV7-2; CDR3 DNA: TGTGCCAGCAGCTTATTTCAGGGGGCGGGGACCGGGGAGCTGTTTTTT; CDR3 protein: CASSLFQGAGTGELFF
J gene: TRBJ1-1; D gene: -; clone size: -; V gene: TRBV7-9; CDR3 DNA: TGTGCCAGCGTTCAGATTGTGGGCACTGAAGCTTTCTTT; CDR3 protein: CASVQIVGTEAFF
J gene: TRBJ1-4; D gene: -; clone size: few; V gene: TRBV15; CDR3 DNA: TGTGCCACCAGCAGATCTAATGAAAAACTGTTTTTT; CDR3 protein: CATSRSNEKLFF
J gene: TRBJ2-2; D gene: -; clone size: -; V gene: TRBV5-4; CDR3 DNA: TGTGCCAGCAGCTTGGGAGGGACGGTCCCCACCGGGGAGCTGTTTTTT; CDR3 protein: CASSLGGTVPTGELFF
J gene: TRBJ1-5; D gene: -; clone size: -; V gene: TRBV19; CDR3 DNA: TGTGCCAGTAGTAGAGGGGTATATCAGCCCCAGCATTTT; CDR3 protein: CASSRGVYQPQHF
J gene: TRBJ1-4; D gene: TRBD1; clone size: -; V gene: TRBV5-4; CDR3 DNA: TGTGCCAGCAGCTCAGGGGGGACAGGGGTTGCAAAACTGTTTTTT; CDR3 protein: CASSSGGTGVAKLFF
J gene: TRBJ2-2; D gene: TRBD2; clone size: -; V gene: TRBV4-3; CDR3 DNA: TGCGCCAGCAGCCAGTTACTAGCGGGGGGGCAGACCGGGGAGCTGTTTTTT; CDR3 protein: CASSQLLAGGQTGELFF
J gene: TRBJ2-7; D gene: -; clone size: -; V gene: TRBV30; CDR3 DNA: TGTGCCTTCCGCCGGGACCCCAAGCGTCCCTACGAGCAGTACTTC; CDR3 protein: CAFRRDPKRPYEQYF
J gene: TRBJ1-4; D gene: -; clone size: -; V gene: TRBV19; CDR3 DNA: TGTGCCAGTAGTATCTTGGGGGCAGTAAAACTGTTTTTT; CDR3 protein: CASSILGAVKLFF
J gene: TRBJ1-1; D gene: -; clone size: -; V gene: TRBV5-6; CDR3 DNA: TGTGCCAGCAGCTCCCTAGGGAAAGGGAACACTGAAGCTTTCTTT; CDR3 protein: CASSSLGKGNTEAFF
J gene: TRBJ2-5; D gene: -; clone size: -; V gene: TRBV7-2; CDR3 DNA: TGTGCCAGCAGCTCACGGTCCCTGTGGGAGACCCAGTACTTC; CDR3 protein: CASSSRSLWETQYF
J gene: TRBJ1-3; D gene: TRBD1; clone size: -; V gene: TRBV5-1; CDR3 DNA: TGCGCCAGCGGGACAGAGGGAGACACCATATATTTT; CDR3 protein: CASGTEGDTIYF
J gene: TRBJ1-1; D gene: -; clone size: -; V gene: TRBV9; CDR3 DNA: TGTGCCAGCAGCGTAGGCAGGGCGGCGGACACTGAAGCTTTCTTT; CDR3 protein: CASSVGRAADTEAFF
J gene: TRBJ2-3; D gene: -; clone size: -; V gene: TRBV30; CDR3 DNA: TGTGCCTGGAGTTCTCAGGACACAGATACGCAGTATTTT; CDR3 protein: CAWSSQDTDTQYF
J gene: TRBJ2-3; D gene: TRBD1; clone size: once; V gene: TRBV10-3; CDR3 DNA: TGTGCCTCCACCCGGGACAGCCTCTCCAAGGATACGCAGTATTTT; CDR3 protein: CASTRDSLSKDTQYF
J gene: TRBJ2-7; D gene: TRBD1; clone size: -; V gene: TRBV18; CDR3 DNA: TGTGCCAGCTCCCAGGGAACAGGGGGGACCTACGAGCAGTACTTC; CDR3 protein: CASSQGTGGTYEQYF
J gene: TRBJ2-7; D gene: TRBD1; clone size: -; V gene: TRBV5-4; CDR3 DNA: TGTGCCAGCAGCTTGGGTGGACAGGTAACCTACGAGCAGTACTTC; CDR3 protein: CASSLGGQVTYEQYF
J gene: TRBJ2-3; D gene: TRBD2; clone size: once; V gene: TRBV7-2; CDR3 DNA: TGTGCCAGCAGCCGCAGGGAGGGTTCAGATACGCAGTATTTT; CDR3 protein: CASSRREGSDTQYF
J gene: TRBJ1-2; D gene: TRBD1; clone size: -; V gene: TRBV5-6; CDR3 DNA: TGTGCCAGCAGCCCTGGACAGGGAGACTATGGCTACACCTTC; CDR3 protein: CASSPGQGDYGYTF
J gene: TRBJ2-5; D gene: -; clone size: -; V gene: TRBV2; CDR3 DNA: TGTGCCAGCAGTCCGGCACATCGCCAAGAGACCCAGTACTTC; CDR3 protein: CASSPAHRQETQYF
J gene: TRBJ1-2; D gene: -; clone size: -; V gene: TRBV21-1; CDR3 DNA: TGTGCCAGCACCCTTCCGTCGACAGCGAATATACCCCTAAACCTCGGCTACACCTTC; CDR3 protein: CASTLPSTANIPLNLGYTF
J gene: TRBJ1-2; D gene: -; clone size: -; V gene: TRBV7-2; CDR3 DNA: TGTGCCAGCAGCTTATCTAACAGCTATGGCTACACCTTC; CDR3 protein: CASSLSNSYGYTF
J gene: TRBJ2-2; D gene: -; clone size: few; V gene: TRBV11-1; CDR3 DNA: TGTGCCAGCAGCTGGCGGACAGCGGCCGGCGGGGAGCTGTTTTTT; CDR3 protein: CASSWRTAAGGELFF
J gene: TRBJ1-1; D gene: -; clone size: -; V gene: TRBV7-2; CDR3 DNA: TGTGCCAGCAGCTTGCCGATTCGGAACACTGAAGCTTTCTTT; CDR3 protein: CASSLPIRNTEAFF
J gene: TRBJ2-2; D gene: -; clone size: -; V gene: TRBV4-3; CDR3 DNA: TGCGCCAGCAGCCAAGGAAGGAACACCGGGGAGCTGTTTTTT; CDR3 protein: CASSQGRNTGELFF
J gene: TRBJ2-3; D gene: -; clone size: -; V gene: TRBV6-1; CDR3 DNA: TGTGCCAGCAGTGTCCCAGGTAAAGATACGCAGTATTTT; CDR3 protein: CASSVPGKDTQYF
J gene: TRBJ2-2; D gene: -; clone size: -; V gene: TRBV6-1; CDR3 DNA: TGTGCCAGCAGCCAACAGGGGAACACCGGGGAGCTGTTTTTT; CDR3 protein: CASSQQGNTGELFF
J gene: TRBJ2-2; D gene: TRBD1; clone size: -; V gene: TRBV11-1; CDR3 DNA: TGTGCCAGCAGCCCCGGGACAGGGAGGACCGGGGAGCTGTTTTTT; CDR3 protein: CASSPGTGRTGELFF
J gene: TRBJ1-5; D gene: -; clone size: -; V gene: TRBV7-8; CDR3 DNA: TGTGCCAGCAGCCGCCACCCAGGCGGTGGCAATCAGCCCCAGCATTTT; CDR3 protein: CASSRHPGGGNQPQHF
J gene: TRBJ2-7; D gene: TRBD1; clone size: -; V gene: TRBV27; CDR3 DNA: TGTGCCAGCAGCAAGTCCATTTGGGACAGTCCTACCTACGAGCAGTACTTC; CDR3 protein: CASSKSIWDSPTYEQYF
J gene: TRBJ1-6; D gene: -; clone size: few; V gene: TRBV10-3; CDR3 DNA: TGTGCCAACCGGGACGGGAGGGATTCACCCCTCCACTTT; CDR3 protein: CANRDGRDSPLHF
J gene: TRBJ2-7; D gene: -; clone size: -; V gene: TRBV4-2; CDR3 DNA: TGTGCCAGCAGCCCTGGTGGCAGTAGCTCCTACGAGCAGTACTTC; CDR3 protein: CASSPGGSSSYEQYF
J gene: TRBJ2-1; D gene: TRBD1; clone size: few; V gene: TRBV27; CDR3 DNA: TGTGCCAGCAGTTTATTTGGGGACAGCTCCTACAATGAGCAGTTCTTC; CDR3 protein: CASSLFGDSSYNEQFF
J gene: TRBJ2-1; D gene: -; clone size: few; V gene: TRBV13; CDR3 DNA: TGTGCCAGCAGCTTCCCGACAGGCAGGGATGAGCAGTTCTTC; CDR3 protein: CASSFPTGRDEQFF